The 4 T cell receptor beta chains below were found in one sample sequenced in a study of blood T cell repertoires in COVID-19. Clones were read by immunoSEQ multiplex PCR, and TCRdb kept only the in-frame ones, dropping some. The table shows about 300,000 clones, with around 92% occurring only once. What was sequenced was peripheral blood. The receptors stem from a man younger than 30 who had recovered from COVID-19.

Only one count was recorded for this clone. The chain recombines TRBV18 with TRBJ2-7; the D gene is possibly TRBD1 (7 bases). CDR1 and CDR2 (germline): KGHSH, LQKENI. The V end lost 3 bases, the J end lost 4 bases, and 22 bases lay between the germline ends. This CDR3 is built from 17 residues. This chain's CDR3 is CASSPFPRDPGGYEQYF. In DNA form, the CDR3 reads TGTGCCAGCTCACCCTTTCCTCGGGACCCAGGGGGGTACGAGCAGTACTTC. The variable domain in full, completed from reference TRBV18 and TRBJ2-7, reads NAGVMQNPRHLVRRRGQEARLRCSPMKGHSHVYWYRQLPEEGLKFMVYLQKENIIDESGMPKERFSAEFPKEGPSILRIQQVVRGDSAAYFCASSPFPRDPGGYEQYFGPGTRLTVT.

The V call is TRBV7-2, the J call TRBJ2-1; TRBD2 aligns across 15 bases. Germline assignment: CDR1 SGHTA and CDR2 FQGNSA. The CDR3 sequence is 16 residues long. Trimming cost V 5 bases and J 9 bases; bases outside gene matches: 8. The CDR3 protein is CASSLRTSGGAGEQFF. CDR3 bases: TGTGCCAGCAGCCTCCGGACTAGCGGGGGGGCTGGTGAGCAGTTCTTC.

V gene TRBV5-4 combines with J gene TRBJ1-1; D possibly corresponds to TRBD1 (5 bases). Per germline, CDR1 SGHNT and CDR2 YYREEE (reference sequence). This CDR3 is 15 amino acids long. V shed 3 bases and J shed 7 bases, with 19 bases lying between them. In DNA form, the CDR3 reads TGTGCCAGCAGCTCAAAACGGGACTCAATCTTTGAAGCTTTCTTT. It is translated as CASSSKRDSIFEAFF.

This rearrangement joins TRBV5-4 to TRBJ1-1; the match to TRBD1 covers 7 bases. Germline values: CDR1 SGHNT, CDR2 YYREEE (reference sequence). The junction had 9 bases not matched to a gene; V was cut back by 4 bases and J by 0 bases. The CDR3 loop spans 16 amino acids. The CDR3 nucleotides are TGTGCCAGCAGCCTTGATCAGGGGGTCATGAACACTGAAGCTTTCTTT. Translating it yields CASSLDQGVMNTEAFF.